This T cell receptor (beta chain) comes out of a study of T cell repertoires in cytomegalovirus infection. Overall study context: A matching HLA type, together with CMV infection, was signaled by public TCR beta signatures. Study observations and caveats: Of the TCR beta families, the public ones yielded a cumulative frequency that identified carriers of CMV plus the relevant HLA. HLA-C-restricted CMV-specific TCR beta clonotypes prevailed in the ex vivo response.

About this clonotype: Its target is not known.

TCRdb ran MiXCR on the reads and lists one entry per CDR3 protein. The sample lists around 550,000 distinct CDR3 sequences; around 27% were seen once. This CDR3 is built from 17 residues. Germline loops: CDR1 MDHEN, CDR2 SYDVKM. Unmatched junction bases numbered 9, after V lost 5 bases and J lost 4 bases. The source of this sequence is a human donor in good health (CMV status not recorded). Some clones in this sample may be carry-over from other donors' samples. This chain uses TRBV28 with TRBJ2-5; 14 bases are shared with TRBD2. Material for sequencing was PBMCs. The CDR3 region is CASSLGTSGSMRETQYF. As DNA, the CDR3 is TGTGCCAGCAGTCTAGGGACTAGCGGGAGTATGAGAGAGACCCAGTACTTC.